This note documents a single T cell receptor (beta chain) sequence. Its antigen is still unknown. These data originate in a study of cytomegalovirus exposure and HLA in healthy donors. Regarding the study as a whole: In a later analysis, a missense DCLRE1C variant was linked to TCR beta V- and J-gene trimming. Indistinguishable V segments, including TRBV6-2 and TRBV6-3, were excluded.

Per germline, CDR1 SGDLS and CDR2 YYNGEE. The CDR3 is 15 residues long. Between the trimmed V and J ends, which lost 1 base and 6 bases, there was a span of 13 bases. This PCR relied on a set of 60 Vbeta primers and 13 Jbeta primers. Here immunoSEQ multiplex PCR was the method, and the copy in TCRdb shows in-frame clones only, minus some. The repertoire consists of around 140,000 clones, with 65% to 85% occurring once and the leading ten covering approximately 1.6%. The clonotype originates from a woman between 18 and 30 years old in good health and CMV-seronegative. The source material was PBMCs. The chain has TRBV9 and TRBJ1-4, with D unclear. Written as DNA, the CDR3 is TGTGCCAGCAGCGTAATGAGGGTCGGGGATGAAAAACTGTTTTTT. Amino acids: CASSVMRVGDEKLFF.